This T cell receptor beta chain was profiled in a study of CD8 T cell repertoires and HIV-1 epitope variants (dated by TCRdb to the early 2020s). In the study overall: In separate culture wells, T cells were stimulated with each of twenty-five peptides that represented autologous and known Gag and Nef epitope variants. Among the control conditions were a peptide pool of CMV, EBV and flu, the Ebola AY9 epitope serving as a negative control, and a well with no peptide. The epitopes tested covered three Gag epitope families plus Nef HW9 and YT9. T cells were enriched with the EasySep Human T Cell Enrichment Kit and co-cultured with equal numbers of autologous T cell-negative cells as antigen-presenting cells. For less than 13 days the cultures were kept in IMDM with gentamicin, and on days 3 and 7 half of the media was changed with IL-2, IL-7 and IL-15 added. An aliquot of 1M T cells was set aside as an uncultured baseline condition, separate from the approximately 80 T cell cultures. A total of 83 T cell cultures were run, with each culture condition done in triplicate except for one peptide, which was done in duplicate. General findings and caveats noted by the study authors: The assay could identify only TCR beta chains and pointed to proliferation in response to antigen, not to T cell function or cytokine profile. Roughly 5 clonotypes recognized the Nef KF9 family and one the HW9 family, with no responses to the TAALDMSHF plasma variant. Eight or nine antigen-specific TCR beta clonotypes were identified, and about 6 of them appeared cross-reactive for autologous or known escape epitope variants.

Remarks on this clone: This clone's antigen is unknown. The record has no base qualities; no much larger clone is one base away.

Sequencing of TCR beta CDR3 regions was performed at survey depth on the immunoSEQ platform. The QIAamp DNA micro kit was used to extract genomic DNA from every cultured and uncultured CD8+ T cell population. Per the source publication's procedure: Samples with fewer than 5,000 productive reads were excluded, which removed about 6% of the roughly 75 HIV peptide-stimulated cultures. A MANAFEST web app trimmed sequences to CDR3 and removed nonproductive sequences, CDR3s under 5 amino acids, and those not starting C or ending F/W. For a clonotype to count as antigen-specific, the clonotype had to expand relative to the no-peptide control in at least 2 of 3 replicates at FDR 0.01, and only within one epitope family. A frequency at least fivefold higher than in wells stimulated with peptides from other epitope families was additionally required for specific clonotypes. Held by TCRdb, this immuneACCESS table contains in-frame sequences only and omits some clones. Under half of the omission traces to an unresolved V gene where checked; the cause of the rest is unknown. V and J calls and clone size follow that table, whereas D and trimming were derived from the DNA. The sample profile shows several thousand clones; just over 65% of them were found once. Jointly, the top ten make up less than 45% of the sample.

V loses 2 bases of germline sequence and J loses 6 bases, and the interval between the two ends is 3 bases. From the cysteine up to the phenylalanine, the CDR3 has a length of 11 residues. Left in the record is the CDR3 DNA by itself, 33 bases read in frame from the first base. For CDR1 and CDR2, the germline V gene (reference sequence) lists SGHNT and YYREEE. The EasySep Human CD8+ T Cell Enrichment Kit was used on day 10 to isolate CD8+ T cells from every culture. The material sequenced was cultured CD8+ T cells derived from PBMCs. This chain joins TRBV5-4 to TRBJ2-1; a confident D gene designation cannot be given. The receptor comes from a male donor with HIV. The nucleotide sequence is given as TGTGCCAGCAGCTTCACCAATGAGCAGTTCTTC. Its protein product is CASSFTNEQFF.